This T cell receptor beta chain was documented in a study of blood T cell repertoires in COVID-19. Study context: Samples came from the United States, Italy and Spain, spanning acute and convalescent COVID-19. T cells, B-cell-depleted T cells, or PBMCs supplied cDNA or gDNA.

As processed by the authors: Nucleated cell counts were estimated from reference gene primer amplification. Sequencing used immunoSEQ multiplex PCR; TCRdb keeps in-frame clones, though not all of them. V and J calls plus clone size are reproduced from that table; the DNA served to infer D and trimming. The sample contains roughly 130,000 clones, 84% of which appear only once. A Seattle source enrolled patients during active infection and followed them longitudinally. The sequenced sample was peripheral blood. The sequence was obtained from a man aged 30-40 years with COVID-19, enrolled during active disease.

CDR3 in amino acids: CASSSRGGADSSSYNEQFF. Here the CDR3 DNA reads TGTGCCAGCAGCTCCCGGGGAGGGGCCGACTCGAGCTCCTACAATGAGCAGTTCTTC. The V and J genes are TRBV9 and TRBJ2-1; 7 nucleotides match TRBD2. V lost 4 bases, J lost 0 bases, and 16 bases stayed unmatched. This CDR3 contains 19 residues. Per germline, CDR1 SGDLS and CDR2 YYNGEE.